These 13 T cell receptor beta chains originate from one sample sequenced in a study of T-cell memory formation after mild COVID-19. Each CDR3 protein gets one entry after TCRdb re-called the 5' RACE reads with MiXCR. This table has about 210,000 distinct CDR3 sequences, roughly 27% appearing once. Sequenced sample: PBMCs or a T cell subset sorted from them (not recorded which). The source is an adult woman who had mild COVID-19 (a few samples of this study predate the infection). Cell type and time point are not known.

This chain links TRBV5-6 with TRBJ2-7; D remains ambiguous. Germline V gives CDR1 SGHDT, CDR2 YYEEEE. Trimming shortened V by 1 base and J by 1 base, and 12 bases separated the two germline ends. The CDR3 spans 15 residues. The CDR3 nucleotides are TGTGCCAGCAGCTTGAATGGGCCTTTTTCCTACGAGCAGTACTTC. Residues: CASSLNGPFSYEQYF.

The rearrangement joins TRBV3-1 to TRBJ2-3, with 12 bases aligning to TRBD2. V lost 1 base and J lost 4; bases outside the gene matches: 3. The CDR3 loop spans 16 amino acids. The germline V gene encodes CDR1 LGHDT and CDR2 YNNKEL (reference sequence). CDR3 DNA sequence: TGTGCCAGCAGCCAAGGACTAGCGGGAGCCGCAGATACGCAGTATTTT. It specifies CASSQGLAGAADTQYF.

V and J are TRBV7-2 and TRBJ2-5; possibly TRBD2 for D (5 bases). V lost 0 bases and J 5 bases, leaving 10 bases between the germline ends. Germline lookup yields CDR1 SGHTA and CDR2 FQGNSA. This CDR3 spans 14 amino acids. CDR3 sequence: CASSLAGVRETQYF. The CDR3 DNA sequence: TGTGCCAGCAGCTTAGCGGGAGTACGGGAGACCCAGTACTTC.

The V call is TRBV7-9, the J call TRBJ1-2; D unclear. CDR1 is SEHNR, CDR2 FQNEAQ, per germline (reference sequence). The CDR3 extends over 14 amino acids. V was trimmed by 1 base and J by 4 bases, leaving 10 bases between them. This chain's CDR3 is CASSLDPGGYGYTF. DNA of the CDR3: TGTGCCAGCAGCTTAGACCCGGGCGGCTATGGCTACACCTTC.

This clonotype was counted only a few times. The CDR3 DNA sequence: TGTGCCAGCAGCCCCCGACAGGGGGCGAGGTACGAGCAGTACTTC. This codes for CASSPRQGARYEQYF. V gene TRBV27 combines with J gene TRBJ2-7, with 10 bases that match TRBD1. V shed 6 bases and J 4 bases; nucleotides not matched to a gene: 9. In germline, CDR1 is MNHEY, CDR2 SMNVEV (reference sequence). This CDR3 has 15 residues.

The rearrangement links TRBV9 to TRBJ1-3; D ambiguous. The CDR3 runs 15 residues. The V end was cut by 1 base, the J end by 0 bases, with 8 bases between. Germline lookup yields CDR1 SGDLS and CDR2 YYNGEE. CDR3 sequence reads: CASSVQASSGNTIYF. The CDR3 DNA sequence: TGTGCCAGCAGCGTACAGGCGAGCTCTGGAAACACCATATATTTT.

V and J are TRBV6-5 and TRBJ2-7, with D maybe TRBD2 (5 bases). The CDR3 is 15 amino acids. Germline CDR1 is MNHEY and CDR2 is SVGAGI. With 4 bases removed from V and 0 bases from J, the gap between germline ends came to 13 bases. The CDR3 bases are TGTGCCAGCAGTTCCGGACTGGTCGTCTCCTACGAGCAGTACTTC. It yields the protein CASSSGLVVSYEQYF.

The genes are TRBV6-1 and TRBJ1-1; D possibly corresponds to TRBD1 (6 bases). Germline V gene data show CDR1 as MNHNS and CDR2 as SASEGT. The CDR3 runs to 12 residues. V lost 6 bases, J lost 8 bases, and 13 bases lay in between. Here the CDR3 DNA reads TGTGCCAGCAGACTTCAGACAGGCGAAGCTTTCTTT. Residues: CASRLQTGEAFF.

A few counts support this clonotype. V usage is TRBV4-3 and J usage is TRBJ2-1; D is unresolved. Between the trimmed V and J ends, which lost 4 bases and 4 bases, there was a span of 8 bases. The CDR3 covers 13 residues. Germline V gene lookup returns CDR1 LGHNA and CDR2 YSLEER. This CDR3 reads CASSPARYNEQFF. Here the CDR3 DNA reads TGCGCCAGCAGCCCGGCCAGATACAATGAGCAGTTCTTC.

CDR3: CATSDPLGQYF. Written as DNA, the CDR3 is TGTGCCACCAGTGACCCGCTCGGGCAGTACTTC. The rearrangement uses TRBV24-1 and TRBJ2-7; D is undetermined. Trimming shortened V by 4 bases and J by 9 bases, and 9 bases separated the two germline ends. The CDR3 sequence is 11 residues long. Germline CDR1 reads KGHDR; CDR2 reads SFDVKD.

This clonotype was observed a handful of times. V and J are TRBV7-9 and TRBJ2-1, with TRBD2 matching over 11 bases. CDR1 and CDR2 (germline): SEHNR, FQNEAQ (reference sequence). Germline trimming cut 5 bases from V and 5 bases from J; bases unmatched to any gene: 5. CDR3 size: 15 residues. The CDR3: CASSITSGGDNEQFF. In DNA form, the CDR3 reads TGTGCCAGCAGCATTACTAGCGGGGGAGACAATGAGCAGTTCTTC. Based on the CDR3 plus reference TRBV7-9 and TRBJ2-1, the full variable domain is DTGVSQNPRHKITKRGQNVTFRCDPISEHNRLYWYRQTLGQGPEFLTYFQNEAQLEKSRLLSDRFSAERPKGSFSTLEIQRTEQGDSAMYLCASSITSGGDNEQFFGPGTRLTVL.

This chain connects TRBV27 to TRBJ2-5; 9 bases are a match to TRBD1. The V gene's germline CDR1 is MNHEY and CDR2 SMNVEV (reference sequence). The J segment lost 4 bases and the V segment lost 5 bases, leaving 8 bases of the junction unmatched. The CDR3 is 15 amino acids. The CDR3 nucleotides read TGTGCCAGCAGTATAGGGACAGGGTTCATAGAGACCCAGTACTTC. Translation gives CASSIGTGFIETQYF.

The rearrangement joins TRBV20-1 to TRBJ2-1; maybe TRBD2 (6 bases). CDR1 is DFQATT and CDR2 is SNEGSKA in the germline V gene (reference sequence). This CDR3 contains 14 residues. Trimming removed 0 bases at V and 7 bases at J, with 13 bases between. As DNA, the CDR3 is TGCAGTGCTAGAGATCCAAGGACTACGAATGAGCAGTTCTTC. This translates into CSARDPRTTNEQFF.